These 14 T cell receptor beta chains share one sample of origin, sequenced in a study of T cell changes during pregnancy in multiple sclerosis. The method was immunoSEQ multiplex PCR; TCRdb's version includes in-frame clones alone and lacks a portion of them. The profile shows under 110,000 clones, about 90% of them singletons. The sequencing used peripheral blood, collected before pregnancy. These receptor sequences come from a female donor with multiple sclerosis, enrolled in a pregnancy study.

This rearrangement joins TRBV6-6 to TRBJ2-1, with D unresolved. V lost 2 bases and J 6 bases, leaving 8 bases between the germline ends. The CDR3 totals 13 residues. CDR1 is MNHNY, CDR2 SVGAGI, per germline (reference sequence). The CDR3 nucleotides read TGTGCCAGCAGTTACGAAGCTAGCAATGAGCAGTTCTTC. Its protein is CASSYEASNEQFF.

Notes on this clone: A junction boundary mismatches the germline segment, possibly from a read error. This sequence joins TRBV5-6 and TRBJ1-2; D is uncertain. The germline gives CDR1 SGHDT, CDR2 YYEEEE. This CDR3 has 11 residues. The CDR3 sequence: CASSLGEDIAF. CDR3 nucleotides: TGTGCCAGCAGCTTGGGTGAAGACATCGCCTTC.

The chain has TRBV30 and TRBJ1-6, with a weak D call TRBD1 (5 bases). The CDR3 contains 16 residues. Germline loops: CDR1 GTSNPN, CDR2 SVGIG (reference sequence). Trimming removed 0 bases from V and 5 bases from J, with 14 bases in between. CDR3 nucleotide sequence: TGTGCCTGGAGTGTATTCGGGACTGGGAATAATTCACCCCTCCACTTT. As protein: CAWSVFGTGNNSPLHF.

The genes are TRBV19 and TRBJ2-7, with 11 bases aligning to TRBD2. J lost 0 bases, V lost 4 bases, and 8 bases had no gene match. Germline V lookup: CDR1 LNHDA, CDR2 SQIVND (reference sequence). The length of the CDR3 is 17 residues. CDR3 in DNA: TGTGCCAGTAGTAATACGCTCGGGACTAGCGGCTCCTACGAGCAGTACTTC. It translates to CASSNTLGTSGSYEQYF.

This chain uses TRBV4-3 with TRBJ1-6, with unresolved D. Per germline, CDR1 LGHNA and CDR2 YSLEER. V lost 0 bases, J lost 10 bases, and 13 bases lay in between. The CDR3 loop spans 15 amino acids. The CDR3 sequence: CASSQDSGGRSPLHF. The CDR3 region has the DNA TGCGCCAGCAGCCAAGATTCCGGAGGTCGGTCACCCCTCCACTTT.

The chain links TRBV6-6 to TRBJ1-6; 8 bases agree with TRBD1. The V gene's germline CDR1 is MNHNY and CDR2 SVGAGI (reference sequence). V gave up 8 bases and J gave up 7 bases; unmatched junction bases: 13. CDR3 length: 16 amino acids. Here the CDR3 DNA reads TGTGCCAGCTGGAATAGAGACCGGGACAGGAATTCACCCCTCCACTTT. Its translation is CASWNRDRDRNSPLHF.

J is TRBJ2-1 and V is TRBV4-3, with TRBD2 matching over 9 bases. CDR3 length equals 15 residues. The ends lost 1 base at V and 6 bases at J; junction bases unmatched: 4. In germline, CDR1 is LGHNA, CDR2 YSLEER. CDR3 DNA sequence: TGCGCCAGCAGCCAAGGCGGCGGGGGGGCCAATGAGCAGTTCTTC. It codes for CASSQGGGGANEQFF.

This chain connects TRBV13 to TRBJ1-1, with D uncertain. V lost 8 bases and J lost 11, with 15 bases in between. CDR1 and CDR2 from the germline V gene are PRHDT and FYEKMQ (reference sequence). The CDR3 extends over 11 amino acids. The CDR3 sequence is CASRRADNAFF. The CDR3 DNA is TGTGCCAGCCGAAGAGCCGATAACGCTTTCTTT.

The rearrangement uses TRBV30 and TRBJ1-1; maybe TRBD1 (6 bases). This CDR3 comprises 13 residues. V was clipped by 4 bases and J by 1 base, with 10 bases between them. CDR1 and CDR2 from the germline V gene are GTSNPN and SVGIG (reference sequence). The CDR3 spells CAWTRGQNTEAFF. CDR3 nucleotides: TGTGCCTGGACCCGGGGACAGAACACTGAAGCTTTCTTT.

The chain couples TRBV19 to TRBJ1-1, with 8 bases identical to TRBD1. V shed 4 bases and J 2 bases; nucleotides not matched to a gene: 12. Germline V gene lookup returns CDR1 LNHDA and CDR2 SQIVND (reference sequence). CDR3 length: 17 residues. In DNA, the CDR3 is TGTGCCAGTAGTACGATCAGCGGACAGGGAGGAAACACTGAAGCTTTCTTT. Translated: CASSTISGQGGNTEAFF.

V gene TRBV19 combines with J gene TRBJ2-5; a weak D match, TRBD2 (6 bases). The germline V and J ends were trimmed by 1 base and 3 bases, with 9 bases remaining between them. This CDR3 spans 14 amino acids. CDR1 is LNHDA, CDR2 SQIVND, per germline (reference sequence). The CDR3 region has the DNA TGTGCCAGTAGTATAGGGTCGGGGGAAGAGACCCAGTACTTC. It encodes CASSIGSGEETQYF.

The chain recombines TRBV5-1 with TRBJ1-5; 7 nucleotides match TRBD1. Unmatched junction bases numbered 1, after V lost 2 bases and J lost 5 bases. Germline V CDR1 and CDR2: SGHRS, YFSETQ. The CDR3 has 13 residues. This chain's CDR3 is CASSFRGDQPQHF. DNA for the CDR3: TGCGCCAGCAGCTTCAGGGGGGATCAGCCCCAGCATTTT. The entire variable domain, with the rest obtained from reference TRBV5-1 and TRBJ1-5, is as follows: KAGVTQTPRYLIKTRGQQVTLSCSPISGHRSVSWYQQTPGQGLQFLFEYFSETQRNKGNFPGRFSGRQFSNSRSEMNVSTLELGDSALYLCASSFRGDQPQHFGDGTRLSIL.

The rearrangement links TRBV6-6 to TRBJ2-1; D is possibly TRBD1 (5 bases). The CDR3 sequence is 15 residues long. Per the germline V gene, CDR1 is MNHNY and CDR2 is SVGAGI (reference sequence). V lost 2 bases to trimming and J lost 6 bases, with 14 bases between them. CDR3 sequence reads: CASSYIQGSLNEQFF. For the CDR3, the DNA is TGTGCCAGCAGTTACATCCAGGGTTCGCTCAATGAGCAGTTCTTC.

V gene TRBV30 combines with J gene TRBJ2-1; 12 bases line up with TRBD1. The J segment lost 7 bases and the V segment lost 1 base, leaving 8 bases of the junction unmatched. Germline CDR1 GTSNPN, CDR2 SVGIG (reference sequence). This CDR3 region has 16 residues. The chain's CDR3 is CAWSGTGTGGRNEQFF. Here the CDR3 DNA reads TGTGCCTGGAGTGGAACCGGGACAGGGGGCCGTAATGAGCAGTTCTTC.